The 27 T cell receptor beta chains below were found in one sample sequenced in a study of OX40 agonist ivuxolimab in advanced cancers. Sequencing used immunoSEQ multiplex PCR; TCRdb keeps in-frame clones, though not all of them. The repertoire holds approximately 66,000 clones, with 85% as singletons. Source: CD4+ or CD8+ T cells sorted from blood, taken in a trial of the OX40 agonist ivuxolimab. These receptors all come from an adult with an advanced solid tumor such as melanoma, head and neck, liver or kidney cancer.

The rearrangement uses TRBV4-3 and TRBJ2-3; 14 nucleotides match TRBD2. With V trimmed by 3 bases and J by 2 bases, 4 bases remained unmatched. Per the germline V gene, CDR1 is LGHNA and CDR2 is YSLEER. CDR3 length: 17 amino acids. CDR3: CASSQGTSGSITDTQYF. CDR3 in DNA: TGCGCCAGCAGCCAGGGGACTAGCGGGAGTATCACAGATACGCAGTATTTT.

V gene TRBV11-2 combines with J gene TRBJ1-3; D possibly corresponds to TRBD1 (6 bases). V lost 4 bases to trimming and J lost 0 bases, with 13 bases between them. This CDR3 spans 16 amino acids. Germline V gene data show CDR1 as SGHAT and CDR2 as FQNNGV. The CDR3 sequence: CASSSGQRSSGNTIYF. CDR3 nucleotide sequence: TGTGCCAGCAGCTCAGGACAGCGGAGCTCTGGAAACACCATATATTTT.

The V call is TRBV6-5, the J call TRBJ1-5; no clear D gene. This CDR3 is 13 amino acids long. The germline V gene has CDR1 MNHEY and CDR2 SVGAGI. Between the trimmed V and J ends, which lost 4 bases and 5 bases, there was a span of 9 bases. Here the CDR3 reads CASSSQRDQPQHF. Here the CDR3 DNA reads TGTGCCAGCAGTTCACAGAGGGATCAGCCCCAGCATTTT.

This clone was detected a few times. V and J are TRBV4-1 and TRBJ1-5, with D uncertain. Germline assignment: CDR1 MGHRA and CDR2 YSYEKL. V lost 0 bases, J lost 4 bases, and 7 bases lay in between. The CDR3 is 14 amino acids. In nucleotides, the CDR3 is TGCGCCAGCAGCCAAGAATCGGGGAATCAGCCCCAGCATTTT. Its translation: CASSQESGNQPQHF.

The chain carries TRBV7-6 and TRBJ1-4; 10 nucleotides line up with TRBD1. The CDR3 is 16 amino acids. J lost 7 bases, V lost 5 bases, and 10 bases had no gene match. Germline CDR1 reads SGHVS; CDR2 reads FNYEAQ. The CDR3 nucleotides read TGTGCCAGCAGCCCGGGACAGGGGCGCGCGGGTGAAAAACTGTTTTTT. The encoded protein is CASSPGQGRAGEKLFF.

The V call is TRBV28, the J call TRBJ1-5, with TRBD1 identical over 7 bases. This CDR3 has 14 amino acids. With 6 bases clipped from V and 2 bases from J, the junction kept 4 bases outside the gene matches. Looked up from germline, CDR1 is MDHEN and CDR2 is SYDVKM. This CDR3 is CASSGTARNQPQHF. The CDR3 coding sequence is TGTGCCAGCAGCGGGACAGCTCGCAATCAGCCCCAGCATTTT.

The sample holds a few counts of this clone. The chain links TRBV19 to TRBJ1-3, with 8 bases lining up with TRBD1. The J segment lost 4 bases and the V segment lost 4 bases, leaving 0 bases of the junction unmatched. The CDR3 sequence is 13 residues long. Germline values: CDR1 LNHDA, CDR2 SQIVND (reference sequence). CDR3 region: CASSRQGGNTIYF. The DNA for the CDR3 is TGTGCCAGTAGTAGACAGGGGGGAAACACCATATATTTT.

The rearrangement links TRBV11-2 to TRBJ1-2; TRBD1 matches 7 bases. Germline V lookup: CDR1 SGHAT, CDR2 FQNNGV. The CDR3 totals 16 residues. V shed 4 bases and J 4 bases; nucleotides not matched to a gene: 12. This chain's CDR3 is CASSSLSGRGGYGYTF. The CDR3 region has the DNA TGTGCCAGCAGCTCCCTGAGTGGCAGGGGGGGCTATGGCTACACCTTC.

V usage is TRBV11-3 and J usage is TRBJ2-7; weak D call: TRBD2 (6 bases). Looked up from germline, CDR1 is SGHNT and CDR2 is YENEEA. The CDR3 sequence is 13 residues long. Deletions cut 3 bases from V and 3 bases from J, with 9 bases between. In DNA form, the CDR3 reads TGTGCCAGCAGCTTCCCCGGGGGCTACGAGCAGTACTTC. Amino acids: CASSFPGGYEQYF.

The V and J genes are TRBV6-5 and TRBJ1-2; perhaps TRBD1 as D (6 bases). The CDR3 covers 15 residues. Trimming left V 7 bases short and J 4 bases short, with 19 bases between. Germline loops: CDR1 MNHEY, CDR2 SVGAGI. The CDR3 sequence: CASKTGTSGAYGYTF. CDR3 in DNA: TGTGCCAGCAAAACTGGGACATCCGGGGCCTATGGCTACACCTTC.

The chain employs TRBV27 and TRBJ2-3; 16 nucleotides line up with TRBD2. This CDR3 region has 20 residues. Trimming removed 6 bases from V and 0 bases from J; junction bases left unmatched: 12. Looked up from germline, CDR1 is MNHEY and CDR2 is SMNVEV (reference sequence). As DNA, the CDR3 is TGTGCCAGCAGCCTTACCCCCGGGACTAGCGGGAGGGTAAGCACAGATACGCAGTATTTT. Encoded protein: CASSLTPGTSGRVSTDTQYF.

This clone was counted once. The V gene is TRBV13, the J gene TRBJ1-4; D gene unclear. V was clipped by 2 bases and J by 6 bases, with 13 bases between them. Germline loops: CDR1 PRHDT, CDR2 FYEKMQ (reference sequence). The CDR3 totals 15 residues. The CDR3 loop reads CASSLIGSRDEKLFF. The CDR3 DNA reads as TGTGCCAGCAGCTTAATTGGTAGTCGAGATGAAAAACTGTTTTTT.

DNA of the CDR3: TGTGCCAGCAGCCAGACCACAGGATCGAACACCGGGGAGCTGTTTTTT. Amino acid sequence: CASSQTTGSNTGELFF. This rearrangement joins TRBV5-6 to TRBJ2-2, with a weak D call TRBD1 (5 bases). The CDR3 has 16 residues. Germline V gene lookup returns CDR1 SGHDT and CDR2 YYEEEE. Trimming stripped 4 bases from V and 0 bases from J, with 13 bases between.

V is TRBV10-1 and J is TRBJ2-2; 10 nucleotides agree with TRBD2. The CDR3 runs to 15 residues. The junction had 4 bases not matched to a gene; V was cut back by 3 bases and J by 6 bases. Germline V gene lookup returns CDR1 WNHNN and CDR2 SYGVQD (reference sequence). CDR3 sequence reads: CASSDSSGSAGELFF. The CDR3 coding sequence is TGCGCCAGCAGTGATTCTAGCGGGAGTGCCGGGGAGCTGTTTTTT.

This chain connects TRBV30 to TRBJ1-3; D not certain. Germline V gene data show CDR1 as GTSNPN and CDR2 as SVGIG (reference sequence). CDR3 length equals 12 residues. DNA of the CDR3: TGTGCAGCCGATGGAGGGGGAAACACCATATATTTT. This sequence encodes CAADGGGNTIYF.

The chain joins TRBV11-2 to TRBJ1-6; D ambiguous. The CDR3 is made up of 12 amino acids. Germline CDR1 and CDR2: SGHAT and FQNNGV. V lost 3 bases and J 14 bases, leaving 11 bases between the germline ends. The CDR3 bases are TGTGCCAGCAGCTTCAACACTAGGACCCTCCACTTT. Translating gives CASSFNTRTLHF.

This clone was detected only a few times. V usage is TRBV6-1 and J usage is TRBJ2-5; 10 positions match TRBD2. J lost 4 bases, V lost 8 bases, and 7 bases had no gene match. This CDR3 has 14 amino acids. Per germline, CDR1 MNHNS and CDR2 SASEGT. The CDR3 DNA follows: TGTGCCAGCTCGGCTAGCGGGGGTGTAGAGACCCAGTACTTC. Translation gives CASSASGGVETQYF.

In nucleotides, the CDR3 is TGTGCCAGCAGCTTATTTAGCGGGGTTTACAATGAGCAGTTCTTC. Translation: CASSLFSGVYNEQFF. The chain recombines TRBV7-3 with TRBJ2-1; 8 positions match TRBD2. The CDR3 runs to 15 residues. CDR1 and CDR2 from the germline V gene are SGHTA and FQGTGA. V shed 2 bases, J shed 4 bases, and the junction held 4 bases outside the gene matches.

There are a few counts of this clone. The chain joins TRBV7-9 to TRBJ2-2, with D perhaps matching TRBD2 (6 bases). Germline V gene sequence: CDR1 SEHNR, CDR2 FQNEAQ (reference sequence). Trimming stripped 11 bases from V and 6 bases from J, with 19 bases between. The CDR3 consists of 14 residues. The CDR3 region has the DNA TGTGCCGGGATCCTGGCGGGGCGGGCCGGGGAGCTGTTTTTT. It translates to CAGILAGRAGELFF.

The chain employs TRBV7-2 and TRBJ1-5; TRBD1 matches at 7 bases. The CDR3 is 16 amino acids. The junction had 8 bases not matched to a gene; V was cut back by 5 bases and J by 1 base. The germline CDR1 and CDR2 sequences are SGHTA and FQGNSA. CDR3 loop: CASSRTGAFSNQPQHF. Written as DNA, the CDR3 is TGTGCCAGCAGCCGGACAGGAGCTTTCAGCAATCAGCCCCAGCATTTT.

This clone was counted a few times. V gene TRBV28 combines with J gene TRBJ1-1, with a tentative D call TRBD1 (5 bases). The length of the CDR3 is 14 residues. Per germline, CDR1 MDHEN and CDR2 SYDVKM. V was clipped by 5 bases and J by 6 bases, with 16 bases between them. CDR3 sequence reads: CASSPQGGWAEAFF. CDR3 nucleotides: TGTGCCAGCAGTCCTCAGGGTGGATGGGCTGAAGCTTTCTTT. Filled out from reference TRBV28 and TRBJ1-1, the complete variable domain reads DVKVTQSSRYLVKRTGEKVFLECVQDMDHENMFWYRQDPGLGLRLIYFSYDVKMKEKGDIPEGYSVSREKKERFSLILESASTNQTSMYLCASSPQGGWAEAFFGQGTRLTVV.

This clone appeared once. The chain carries TRBV5-4 and TRBJ2-3, with 11 bases matching TRBD2. V gave up 1 base and J gave up 6 bases; unmatched junction bases: 10. The CDR3 totals 17 residues. Per germline, CDR1 SGHNT and CDR2 YYREEE (reference sequence). CDR3 in amino acids: CASSLPSGGPSGDTQYF. In DNA, the CDR3 is TGTGCCAGCAGCTTGCCTAGCGGGGGGCCCAGTGGGGATACGCAGTATTTT.

The V gene is TRBV6-1, the J gene TRBJ2-3; the match to TRBD2 covers 11 bases. Germline V gives CDR1 MNHNS, CDR2 SASEGT. The CDR3 totals 14 residues. The junction had 7 bases not matched to a gene; V was cut back by 8 bases and J by 6 bases. CDR3 protein: CASLAGGPRDTQYF. The CDR3 DNA follows: TGTGCCAGCTTAGCGGGGGGGCCACGGGATACGCAGTATTTT.

The V call is TRBV4-1, the J call TRBJ1-4; D perhaps matches TRBD1 (6 bases). CDR1 MGHRA and CDR2 YSYEKL come from the germline V gene. The CDR3 is 16 amino acids. Between the trimmed V and J ends, which lost 1 base and 4 bases, there was a span of 13 bases. The CDR3 here is CASSQGRGPGNEKLFF. CDR3 nucleotides: TGCGCCAGCAGCCAAGGGCGGGGGCCGGGTAATGAAAAACTGTTTTTT.

This chain links TRBV11-3 with TRBJ1-6; no reliable D call. Looked up from germline, CDR1 is SGHNT and CDR2 is YENEEA. The CDR3 runs to 15 residues. Trimming stripped 5 bases from V and 5 bases from J, with 13 bases between. The CDR3 protein is CASSPSSTDNSPLHF. In DNA form, the CDR3 reads TGTGCCAGCAGCCCCAGCTCGACCGATAATTCACCCCTCCACTTT. Based on the CDR3 plus reference TRBV11-3 and TRBJ1-6, the full variable domain is EAGVVQSPRYKIIEKKQPVAFWCNPISGHNTLYWYLQNLGQGPELLIRYENEEAVDDSQLPKDRFSAERLKGVDSTLKIQPAELGDSAVYLCASSPSSTDNSPLHFGNGTRLTVT.

The chain combines TRBV11-2 with TRBJ2-2; 11 bases fit TRBD2. In germline, CDR1 is SGHAT, CDR2 FQNNGV. With V trimmed by 3 bases and J by 1 base, 1 base remained unmatched. This CDR3 has 16 amino acids. Here the CDR3 reads CASSLLAGGNTGELFF. CDR3 nucleotide sequence: TGTGCCAGCAGCTTGCTAGCGGGAGGGAACACCGGGGAGCTGTTTTTT.

This clone was seen just once. The rearrangement links TRBV9 to TRBJ1-1; TRBD1 aligns across 9 bases. Germline V lookup: CDR1 SGDLS, CDR2 YYNGEE. J was trimmed by 4 bases and V by 4 bases; bases with no gene match: 5. The CDR3 contains 14 residues. CDR3 sequence: CASSRQTGGTEAFF. In nucleotides, the CDR3 is TGTGCCAGCAGCCGCCAGACAGGGGGCACTGAAGCTTTCTTT.